These 7 T cell receptor beta chains share one sample of origin, sequenced in a study of vaccination effects on CD4 cells after COVID-19. Antigen-specific CD4+ T cells expanded by the ViraFEST assay with viral peptide pools were then sequenced. Following an approximately ten-day culture, CD4+ T cells were purified. All study participants received two doses of BNT162b2 or mRNA-1273 vaccine. These receptors have no identified antigens. The repertoire was sequenced with immunoSEQ multiplex PCR; TCRdb's copy has only in-frame clones and lacks some. This table has about 24,000 clones, 72% appearing once. Sequences were derived from CD4+ T cells from PBMCs cultured with HCoV-NL63 spike peptides, sampled after COVID-19 vaccination. Receptors were obtained from a human donor who received a COVID-19 vaccine.

V gene TRBV10-3 combines with J gene TRBJ1-1; D unresolved. The V gene's germline CDR1 is ENHRY and CDR2 SYGVKD. The CDR3 length is 13 residues. Trimming stripped 6 bases from V and 11 bases from J, with 19 bases between. In DNA form, the CDR3 reads TGTGCCATCAGAGAGACCGGAGTTTTGATGGCTTTCTTT. Its translation is CAIRETGVLMAFF.

This clone was seen only once. The rearrangement links TRBV5-1 to TRBJ2-1, with TRBD2 matching 9 bases. CDR1 is SGHRS and CDR2 is YFSETQ in the germline V gene. CDR3 size: 18 residues. The J segment lost 2 bases and the V segment lost 3 bases, leaving 12 bases of the junction unmatched. The CDR3: CASSSNRGLANTYNEQFF. Written as DNA, the CDR3 is TGCGCCAGCAGCTCGAATCGAGGACTAGCGAATACCTACAATGAGCAGTTCTTC.

This clone was seen a few times. The chain joins TRBV6-4 to TRBJ1-1; a weak D match, TRBD1 (6 bases). V lost 2 bases, J lost 8 bases, and 15 bases lay in between. The CDR3 sequence is 14 residues long. Per the germline V gene, CDR1 is MRHNA and CDR2 is SNTAGT. For the CDR3, the DNA is TGTGCCAGCAGTGACGGGACACGAACCGGGGAAGCTTTCTTT. Translating gives CASSDGTRTGEAFF.

The chain recombines TRBV27 with TRBJ2-5, with 8 nucleotides matching TRBD1. The V gene end was trimmed by 0 bases and the J gene end by 5 bases; junction bases not matched to a gene: 2. CDR1 is MNHEY and CDR2 is SMNVEV in the germline V gene (reference sequence). This CDR3 spans 14 amino acids. The CDR3, as DNA: TGTGCCAGCAGTTTATCGAGACAGGGGGAGACCCAGTACTTC. Protein sequence: CASSLSRQGETQYF.

The chain's CDR3 is CASSEDGLAGGTDTQYF. DNA of the CDR3: TGTGCCAGCAGTGAAGACGGACTAGCGGGAGGCACAGATACGCAGTATTTT. The chain links TRBV2 to TRBJ2-3, with 13 bases aligning to TRBD2. V lost 1 base, J lost 1 base, and 2 bases stayed unmatched. Germline loops: CDR1 SNHLY, CDR2 FYNNEI. There are 17 residues in the CDR3.

This clone has a handful of counts. The V gene is TRBV5-6, the J gene TRBJ2-4; D is uncertain. Germline V gene lookup returns CDR1 SGHDT and CDR2 YYEEEE. With 0 bases removed from V and 0 bases from J, the gap between germline ends came to 7 bases. This CDR3 region has 15 residues. CDR3 sequence (DNA): TGTGCCAGCAGCTTGGCGAGCCTAGCCAAAAACATTCAGTACTTC. Protein product: CASSLASLAKNIQYF.

The chain joins TRBV2 to TRBJ1-1; 9 nucleotides line up with TRBD1. Germline V gene sequence: CDR1 SNHLY, CDR2 FYNNEI. The CDR3 totals 16 residues. V shed 6 bases and J 0 bases; nucleotides not matched to a gene: 8. Here the CDR3 reads CASRDGQGNLNTEAFF. CDR3 DNA sequence: TGTGCCAGCAGGGATGGACAGGGGAATTTGAACACTGAAGCTTTCTTT.